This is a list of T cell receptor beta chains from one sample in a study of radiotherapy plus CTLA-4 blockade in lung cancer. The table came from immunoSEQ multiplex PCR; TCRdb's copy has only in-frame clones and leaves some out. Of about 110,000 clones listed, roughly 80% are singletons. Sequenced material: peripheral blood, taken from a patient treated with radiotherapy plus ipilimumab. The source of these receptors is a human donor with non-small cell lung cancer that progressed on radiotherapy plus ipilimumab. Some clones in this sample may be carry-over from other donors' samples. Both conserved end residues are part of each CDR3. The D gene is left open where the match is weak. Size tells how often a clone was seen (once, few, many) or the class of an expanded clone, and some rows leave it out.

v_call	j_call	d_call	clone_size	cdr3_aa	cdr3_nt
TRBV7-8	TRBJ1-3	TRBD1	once	CASSSRGPGNTIYF	TGTGCCAGCAGCTCCAGGGGGCCGGGAAACACCATATATTTT
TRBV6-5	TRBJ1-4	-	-	CASSYRGGDEEKLFF	TGTGCCAGCAGTTATCGTGGGGGTGATGAGGAAAAACTGTTTTTT
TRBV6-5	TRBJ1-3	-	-	CASSEIYRSTIYF	TGTGCCAGCAGTGAAATTTATCGCAGCACCATATATTTT
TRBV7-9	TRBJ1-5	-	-	CASSLSEGSQPQHF	TGTGCCAGCAGCTTATCCGAGGGTTCGCAGCCCCAGCATTTT
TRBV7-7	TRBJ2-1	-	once	CASSPGPSSYNEQFF	TGTGCTAGCAGCCCAGGGCCGAGCTCCTACAATGAGCAGTTCTTC
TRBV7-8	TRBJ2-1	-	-	CASSLLGGRQTQFF	TGTGCCAGCAGCTTATTAGGTGGTCGACAGACACAGTTCTTC
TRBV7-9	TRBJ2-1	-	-	CASSSWSSGEGEQFF	TGTGCCAGCAGCTCCTGGTCCTCAGGGGAAGGTGAGCAGTTCTTC
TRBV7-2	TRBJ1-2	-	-	CASSLGQPVYGYTF	TGTGCCAGCAGCTTAGGGCAGCCAGTCTATGGCTACACCTTC
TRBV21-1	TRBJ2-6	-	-	CASGPPGANVLTF	TGTGCCAGCGGACCACCTGGGGCCAACGTCCTGACTTTC
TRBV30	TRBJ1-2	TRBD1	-	CAWSRRQGDHKSGYTF	TGTGCCTGGAGTAGGAGACAGGGGGACCACAAAAGTGGCTACACCTTC
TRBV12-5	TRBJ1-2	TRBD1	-	CASGLVLTGGPYGYTF	TGTGCTAGTGGTTTGGTACTAACAGGGGGACCCTATGGCTACACCTTC
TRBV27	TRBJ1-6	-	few	CASSLTLAALYNSPLHF	TGTGCCAGCAGTTTGACCTTGGCGGCCCTTTATAATTCACCCCTCCACTTT
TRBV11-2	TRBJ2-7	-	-	CASSRTQLNEQYF	TGTGCCAGCAGTCGGACACAGTTGAACGAGCAGTACTTC
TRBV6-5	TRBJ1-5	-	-	CASQTGINQPQHF	TGTGCCAGTCAAACCGGGATAAACCAGCCCCAGCATTTT
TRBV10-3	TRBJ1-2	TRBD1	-	CAISESGTGNYGYTF	TGTGCCATCAGTGAATCCGGGACAGGGAACTATGGCTACACCTTC
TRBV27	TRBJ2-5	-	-	CASSLFRGGETQYF	TGTGCCAGCAGTTTATTCCGAGGTGGGGAGACCCAGTACTTC
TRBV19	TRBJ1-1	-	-	CASSWAENTEAFF	TGTGCCAGTAGTTGGGCAGAGAACACTGAAGCTTTCTTT
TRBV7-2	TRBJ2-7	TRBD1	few	CASSLQASSGGRFYEQYF	TGTGCCAGCAGCCTGCAAGCAAGCTCAGGGGGTCGCTTCTACGAGCAGTACTTC
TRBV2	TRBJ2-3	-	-	CARHSPFRTDTQYF	TGTGCCAGACACTCGCCTTTTCGCACAGATACGCAGTATTTT
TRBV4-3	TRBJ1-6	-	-	CASSQERQGLSLHF	TGCGCCAGCAGCCAAGAACGGCAGGGCCTTTCCCTCCACTTT
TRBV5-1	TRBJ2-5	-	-	CASSPGLGRGETQYF	TGCGCCAGCAGCCCAGGTCTAGGGCGTGGAGAGACCCAGTACTTC
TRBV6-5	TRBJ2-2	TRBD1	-	CASRPRTGTGELFF	TGTGCCAGCAGACCCCGGACAGGCACCGGGGAGCTGTTTTTT
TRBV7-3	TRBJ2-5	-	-	CASSLVLAGEGETQYF	TGTGCCAGCAGCTTAGTCCTGGCAGGGGAGGGAGAGACCCAGTACTTC
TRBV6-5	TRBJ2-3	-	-	CASSKGQYTQYF	TGTGCCAGCAGTAAGGGACAATATACGCAGTATTTT
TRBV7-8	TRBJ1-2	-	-	CASSFSTEVYGYTF	TGTGCCAGCAGCTTTTCGACAGAGGTCTATGGCTACACCTTC
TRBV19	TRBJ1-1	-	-	CASSQNRAGEAFF	TGTGCCAGTAGCCAGAACAGGGCCGGTGAAGCTTTCTTT
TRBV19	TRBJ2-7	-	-	CASSIGGTNVYEQYF	TGTGCCAGTAGTATAGGAGGGACAAACGTTTACGAGCAGTACTTC
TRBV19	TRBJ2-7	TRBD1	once	CASSSGGSYEQYF	TGTGCCAGTAGTTCAGGGGGCTCCTACGAGCAGTACTTC
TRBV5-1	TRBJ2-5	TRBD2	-	CASSLGQPGGETQYF	TGCGCCAGCAGCTTGGGTCAACCCGGGGGGGAGACCCAGTACTTC
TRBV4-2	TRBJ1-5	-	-	CASSQGGQPQHF	TGTGCCAGCAGCCAAGGAGGTCAGCCCCAGCATTTT
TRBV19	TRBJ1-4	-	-	CASSYRDVLGEKLFF	TGTGCCAGTAGCTACCGGGACGTCTTGGGTGAAAAACTGTTTTTT
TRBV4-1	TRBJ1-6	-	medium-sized	CASSQGVSPLHF	TGCGCCAGCAGCCAAGGGGTCTCACCCCTCCACTTT
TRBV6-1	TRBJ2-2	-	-	CASSEAPGDTGELFF	TGTGCCAGCAGTGAAGCCCCCGGCGATACCGGGGAGCTGTTTTTT
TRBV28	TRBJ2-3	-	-	CASSSFVMSSTDTQYF	TGTGCCAGCAGTAGTTTCGTCATGAGTAGCACAGATACGCAGTATTTT
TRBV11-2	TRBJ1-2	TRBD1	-	CASSLPGGPNYGYTF	TGTGCCAGCAGCCTACCAGGGGGGCCGAACTATGGCTACACCTTC
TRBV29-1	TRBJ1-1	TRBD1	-	CSVAKQGASAEAFF	TGCAGCGTCGCCAAACAGGGGGCTTCTGCTGAAGCTTTCTTT
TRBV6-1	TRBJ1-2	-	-	CASSELGVGSYGYTF	TGTGCCAGCAGTGAACTGGGGGTTGGGAGCTATGGCTACACCTTC
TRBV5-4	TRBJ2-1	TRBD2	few	CASSSSGGSGYEQFF	TGTGCCAGCAGCTCAAGCGGGGGCAGTGGGTATGAGCAGTTCTTC
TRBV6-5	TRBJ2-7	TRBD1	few	CASSERAGGYEQYF	TGTGCCAGCAGTGAACGGGCAGGGGGCTACGAGCAGTACTTC
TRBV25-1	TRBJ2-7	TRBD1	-	CASTDRVTYEQYF	TGTGCCAGCACGGACAGGGTAACCTACGAGCAGTACTTC